The next 2 T cell receptor beta chains were all read from a single sample in a study of CD8+CD57+ T cells in acquired aplastic anemia. CDR3 and TCR beta VDJ profiling relied on a genomic DNA template. TCRdb ran MiXCR on the reads and lists one entry per CDR3 protein. The sample lists roughly 80,000 distinct CDR3 sequences, more than 40% occurring once. Source material: sorted CD4+, CD8+, or CD8+CD57+ T cells (not recorded which) from PBMCs. The receptor set was obtained from a human donor in good health, serving as a control.

This clonotype came up many times. The genes are TRBV9 and TRBJ2-3; 7 bases are a match to TRBD2. CDR1 is SGDLS and CDR2 is YYNGEE in the germline V gene. V shed 2 bases, J shed 5 bases, and the junction held 11 bases outside the gene matches. There are 16 residues in the CDR3. The CDR3 DNA follows: TGTGCCAGCAGCGTGTTCGGGGGGAACGCACAAGATACGCAGTATTTT. Translating gives CASSVFGGNAQDTQYF.

This chain uses TRBV4-1 with TRBJ1-1; 9 positions agree with TRBD1. This CDR3 has 18 residues. V was clipped by 0 bases and J by 3 bases; unmatched bases: 11. Germline V gene lookup returns CDR1 MGHRA and CDR2 YSYEKL. The CDR3 DNA reads TGCGCCAGCAGCCAAGATCGACAGGGGGTTTTAGGGGACACTGAAGCTTTCTTT. This translates into CASSQDRQGVLGDTEAFF.